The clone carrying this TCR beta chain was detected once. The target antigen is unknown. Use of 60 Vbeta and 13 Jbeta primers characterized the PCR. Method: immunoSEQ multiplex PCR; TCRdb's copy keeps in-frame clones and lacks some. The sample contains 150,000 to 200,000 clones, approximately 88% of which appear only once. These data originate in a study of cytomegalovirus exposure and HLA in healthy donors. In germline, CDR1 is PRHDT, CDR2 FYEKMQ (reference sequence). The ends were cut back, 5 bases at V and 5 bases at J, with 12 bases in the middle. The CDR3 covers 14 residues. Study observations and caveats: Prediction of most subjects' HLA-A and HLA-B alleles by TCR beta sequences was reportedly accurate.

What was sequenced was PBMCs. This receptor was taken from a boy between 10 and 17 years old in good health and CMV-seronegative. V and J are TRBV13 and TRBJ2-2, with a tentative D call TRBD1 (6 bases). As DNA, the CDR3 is TGTGCCAGCAGCCCAGGACAGACTACCGGGGAGCTGTTTTTT. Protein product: CASSPGQTTGELFF.